Shown below are 29 T cell receptor beta chains from a single sample sequenced in a study of T cell repertoires in cytomegalovirus infection. TCRdb re-analysed the reads in MiXCR, keeping a single row per CDR3 protein. This sample yields hundreds of thousands of distinct CDR3 sequences, of which about 10% are seen a single time; 10% belongs to the top ten. What was sequenced was PBMCs. The receptor source for this set is a human donor in good health (CMV status not recorded). Some clones in this sample may be carry-over from other donors' samples.

This clonotype occurred many times. The chain carries TRBV2 and TRBJ1-3; possible D gene TRBD1, 5 bases. This CDR3 is 16 amino acids long. Per the germline V gene, CDR1 is SNHLY and CDR2 is FYNNEI. Trimming stripped 3 bases from V and 2 bases from J, with 14 bases between. The CDR3, as DNA: TGTGCCAGCAGTGAGGGTGGGGCTGTTCCTGGAAACACCATATATTTT. It translates to CASSEGGAVPGNTIYF.

This clonotype was seen repeatedly, ten times or more. This chain joins TRBV19 and TRBJ2-7; 9 bases align to TRBD1. The CDR3 has 14 residues. Trimming removed 7 bases from V and 9 bases from J; junction bases left unmatched: 13. Germline V CDR1 and CDR2: LNHDA, SQIVND (reference sequence). The CDR3 spells CASKGDRAATSQYF. CDR3 DNA sequence: TGTGCCAGTAAGGGGGACAGGGCCGCAACCTCGCAGTACTTC.

The V and J genes are TRBV20-1 and TRBJ2-1; maybe TRBD2 (6 bases). The CDR3 spans 15 residues. Germline lookup yields CDR1 DFQATT and CDR2 SNEGSKA (reference sequence). With 3 bases removed from V and 6 bases from J, the gap between germline ends came to 18 bases. The CDR3 DNA follows: TGCAGTGCTAGGCCTAGCGTTTTCAAATCCAATGAGCAGTTCTTC. It yields the protein CSARPSVFKSNEQFF.

This clonotype was seen ten or more times. The chain links TRBV7-2 to TRBJ2-7; a weak D match, TRBD1 (5 bases). The germline V gene has CDR1 SGHTA and CDR2 FQGNSA. V was trimmed by 1 base and J by 3 bases, leaving 10 bases between them. The CDR3 has 14 residues. CDR3 bases: TGTGCCAGCAGCTTAGTTCAGGGAAGCTACGAGCAGTACTTC. Its protein product is CASSLVQGSYEQYF.

In this sample, this clonotype turned up many times. J is TRBJ1-2 and V is TRBV29-1; weak D call: TRBD1 (5 bases). Germline assignment: CDR1 SQVTM and CDR2 ANQGSEA. The CDR3 length is 13 residues. Trimming removed 2 bases at V and 1 base at J, with 8 bases between. DNA for the CDR3: TGCAGCGTTGAACTCCAGGGTAACTATGGCTACACCTTC. Its translation: CSVELQGNYGYTF. Full variable domain (remainder filled in from reference TRBV29-1 and TRBJ1-2): SAVISQKPSRDICQRGTSLTIQCQVDSQVTMMFWYRQQPGQSLTLIATANQGSEATYESGFVIDKFPISRPNLTFSTLTVSNMSPEDSSIYLCSVELQGNYGYTFGSGTRLTVV.

The sample holds many counts of this clonotype. This chain uses TRBV28 with TRBJ2-1; 10 bases align to TRBD2. Germline values: CDR1 MDHEN, CDR2 SYDVKM. The CDR3 contains 13 residues. Trimming took 11 bases from V and 8 from J; bases not matched to a gene: 9. CDR3 nucleotide sequence: TGTGCCGGCGCTAGCGGGGGCTCGGATGAGCAGTTCTTC. It is translated as CAGASGGSDEQFF. Together with reference TRBV28 and TRBJ2-1, the CDR3 gives the full variable domain: DVKVTQSSRYLVKRTGEKVFLECVQDMDHENMFWYRQDPGLGLRLIYFSYDVKMKEKGDIPEGYSVSREKKERFSLILESASTNQTSMYLCAGASGGSDEQFFGPGTRLTVL.

This clonotype was recorded at least ten times. The chain links TRBV7-2 to TRBJ2-7; TRBD2 might be the D (5 bases). The CDR3 is 12 amino acids. V lost 4 bases and J lost 6, with 10 bases in between. Germline V lookup: CDR1 SGHTA, CDR2 FQGNSA. CDR3: CASSSRGTEQYF. The CDR3 bases are TGTGCCAGCAGCTCCCGGGGAACCGAGCAGTACTTC.

On this clonotype: Possible read error: a much larger clone is one base away. V gene TRBV7-2 combines with J gene TRBJ2-4; D tentatively reads TRBD1 or TRBD2 (5 bases each). Germline V gene sequence: CDR1 SGHTA, CDR2 FQGNSA. This CDR3 region has 15 residues. The CDR3 spells CASSLERGVKNIQCF. CDR3 nucleotide sequence: TGTGCCAGCAGCTTAGAGAGGGGTGTCAAAAACATTCAGTGCTTC.

This clonotype was seen repeatedly, ten times or more. This chain links TRBV7-6 with TRBJ2-1; 13 bases are shared with TRBD2. CDR3 length: 19 residues. V shed 5 bases, J shed 6 bases, and the junction held 16 bases outside the gene matches. Germline-derived CDR1 and CDR2 are SGHVS and FNYEAQ. The CDR3 coding sequence is TGTGCCAGCAGCCCCCTCTTCCCGCGGACTAGCGGGAGTCTCAATGAGCAGTTCTTC. The encoded protein is CASSPLFPRTSGSLNEQFF.

Many counts were recorded for this clonotype. The chain joins TRBV2 to TRBJ1-1; D perhaps matches TRBD1 (6 bases). Germline-derived CDR1 and CDR2 are SNHLY and FYNNEI. The CDR3 is made up of 14 amino acids. The V gene lost 7 bases and the J gene lost 0 bases, with 12 bases spanning the gap. The CDR3 reads CASIRQAMNTEAFF. CDR3 nucleotide sequence: TGTGCCAGCATAAGACAGGCCATGAACACTGAAGCTTTCTTT. Using reference TRBV2 and TRBJ1-1 for the parts outside the CDR3, the full variable domain is EPEVTQTPSHQVTQMGQEVILRCVPISNHLYFYWYRQILGQKVEFLVSFYNNEISEKSEIFDDQFSVERPDGSNFTLKIRSTKLEDSAMYFCASIRQAMNTEAFFGQGTRLTVV.

This clonotype was observed at least ten times. The V call is TRBV4-1, the J call TRBJ2-3; 8 bases match TRBD1. V lost 1 base to trimming and J lost 3 bases; unmatched junction nucleotides: 6. In germline, CDR1 is MGHRA, CDR2 YSYEKL. The length of the CDR3 is 16 residues. The CDR3 region is CASSQGGRQGTDTQYF. In DNA, the CDR3 is TGCGCCAGCAGCCAAGGTGGTAGACAGGGGACAGATACGCAGTATTTT.

In its sample, this clonotype was seen many times. The rearrangement links TRBV7-9 to TRBJ2-5; TRBD2 agrees at 10 bases. J was trimmed by 4 bases and V by 3 bases; bases with no gene match: 11. Germline V lookup: CDR1 SEHNR, CDR2 FQNEAQ (reference sequence). The CDR3 extends over 17 amino acids. The CDR3 here is CASSFRLIAGGRETQYF. The CDR3 DNA reads TGTGCCAGCAGCTTCCGTCTTATAGCGGGAGGTCGAGAGACCCAGTACTTC. The full variable domain, in which reference TRBV7-9 and TRBJ2-5 provide the parts outside the CDR3, is DTGVSQNPRHKITKRGQNVTFRCDPISEHNRLYWYRQTLGQGPEFLTYFQNEAQLEKSRLLSDRFSAERPKGSFSTLEIQRTEQGDSAMYLCASSFRLIAGGRETQYFGPGTRLLVL.

As to this clonotype: A read error is possible here, since a much larger clone lies one base away. The chain recombines TRBV13 with TRBJ2-2, with D possibly called TRBD1 or TRBD2 (5 bases each). V was pared by 6 bases and J by 4 bases, with 15 bases between. The CDR3 has 15 residues. The germline gives CDR1 PRHDT, CDR2 FYEKMQ (reference sequence). The CDR3 protein is CASRSRGDITGELFF. The CDR3 DNA reads TGTGCCAGCAGATCCAGAGGGGATATCACCGGGGAGCTGTTTTTT.

This clonotype was seen at least ten times. CDR3 sequence reads: CASSSVPGGADTQYF. In DNA, the CDR3 is TGTGCCAGCAGCTCAGTCCCGGGAGGGGCAGATACGCAGTATTTT. This sequence joins TRBV7-2 and TRBJ2-3; TRBD2 matches 8 bases. V was clipped by 4 bases and J by 4 bases; unmatched bases: 7. The germline V gene has CDR1 SGHTA and CDR2 FQGNSA. The CDR3 contains 15 residues.

This clonotype was observed at least ten times. The chain links TRBV5-5 to TRBJ1-1; possibly TRBD1 for D (5 bases). The germline CDR1 and CDR2 sequences are SGHKS and YYEKEE (reference sequence). V was trimmed by 5 bases and J by 7 bases, leaving 18 bases between them. This CDR3 is built from 14 residues. CDR3 bases: TGTGCCAGCAGTCGAAGCTCAGGGCGCAATGAAGCTTTCTTT. This codes for CASSRSSGRNEAFF.

This clonotype has only a few counts. V gene TRBV6-1 combines with J gene TRBJ2-2, with no clear D. Germline values: CDR1 MNHNS, CDR2 SASEGT. The CDR3 length is 14 residues. V was clipped by 6 bases and J by 7 bases, with 15 bases between them. The CDR3 bases are TGTGCCAGCAGGGGATCTGGGATGAGCGGGGAGCTGTTTTTT. It codes for CASRGSGMSGELFF.

The table lists this clonotype with a few counts. The chain combines TRBV29-1 with TRBJ2-7; tentatively, D is TRBD1 (5 bases). The CDR3 runs to 13 residues. From germline, CDR1 is SQVTM and CDR2 ANQGSEA. V was shortened by 6 bases and J by 3 bases, with 15 bases between the two germline ends. As DNA, the CDR3 is TGCAGCGTAAAAACAGGAACCGGCTACGAGCAGTACTTC. It codes for CSVKTGTGYEQYF.

The rearrangement joins TRBV6-5 to TRBJ2-4, with D tentatively TRBD2 (5 bases). The CDR3 totals 14 residues. Per germline, CDR1 MNHEY and CDR2 SVGAGI. V was trimmed by 2 bases and J by 7 bases, leaving 12 bases between them. The CDR3 protein is CASSYPGDKNIQYF. The DNA for the CDR3 is TGTGCCAGCAGTTACCCCGGGGATAAGAACATTCAGTACTTC.

This clonotype was detected only a few times. The gene calls are TRBV28 and TRBJ2-7; D may be TRBD1 (6 bases). Germline values: CDR1 MDHEN, CDR2 SYDVKM. V was pared by 1 base and J by 2 bases, with 12 bases between. The length of the CDR3 is 15 residues. CDR3 DNA: TGTGCCAGCAGTTTATTGACAGGAGGCACCTACGAGCAGTACTTC. This encodes CASSLLTGGTYEQYF.

As to this clonotype: Germline and junction disagree at one end, which may indicate a read error. The rearrangement links TRBV19 to TRBJ1-1; D remains ambiguous. Germline V gene lookup returns CDR1 LNHDA and CDR2 SQIVND (reference sequence). The CDR3 totals 12 residues. The CDR3 loop is CAGRELETEAFF. CDR3 DNA: TGTGCCGGTAGGGAGCTGGAGACTGAAGCTTTCTTT.

CDR3 nucleotide sequence: TGTGCCAGCAGCTCCCGGGGCCGGCGATCCTACGAGCAGTACTTC. Translating it yields CASSSRGRRSYEQYF. The chain uses TRBV5-6 and TRBJ2-7; D is possibly TRBD1 or TRBD2 (5 bases each). The CDR3 covers 15 residues. Germline CDR1 SGHDT, CDR2 YYEEEE. Trimming pared 3 bases from V and 1 base from J, leaving 14 bases between.

This clonotype has only a few counts. The chain is built from TRBV15 and TRBJ2-7; 11 nucleotides line up with TRBD1. V gave up 5 bases and J gave up 3 bases; unmatched junction bases: 3. The CDR3 is 14 amino acids. Per the germline V gene, CDR1 is LNHNV and CDR2 is YYDKDF (reference sequence). The CDR3 DNA reads as TGTGCCACCAGCCCGGGACAGGGGGACTACGAGCAGTACTTC. Translating gives CATSPGQGDYEQYF.

This clonotype was picked up a small number of times. CDR3: CSVETTTSSYEQYF. Here the CDR3 DNA reads TGCAGCGTGGAAACTACCACAAGCTCCTACGAGCAGTACTTC. The chain has TRBV29-1 and TRBJ2-7; D call uncertain. This CDR3 spans 14 amino acids. Between the trimmed V and J ends, which lost 6 bases and 0 bases, there was a span of 15 bases. Germline V gene sequence: CDR1 SQVTM, CDR2 ANQGSEA.

This clonotype was counted many times. The chain recombines TRBV7-4 with TRBJ1-2; D is undetermined. The V and J ends lost 7 bases and 4 bases respectively, with 10 bases between them. This CDR3 region has 12 residues. Germline lookup yields CDR1 SGHVT and CDR2 SQSDAQ. CDR3 sequence reads: CASTGSLYGYTF. In DNA form, the CDR3 reads TGTGCCAGCACTGGCAGCCTCTATGGCTACACCTTC.

V and J are TRBV28 and TRBJ1-5; the match to TRBD1 covers 7 bases. The CDR3 is made up of 14 amino acids. The junction had 8 bases not matched to a gene; V was cut back by 6 bases and J by 6 bases. Germline CDR1 is MDHEN and CDR2 is SYDVKM. Here the CDR3 DNA reads TGTGCCAGCAGCCCTGGACAGGTGAGTCAGCCCCAGCATTTT. Translating gives CASSPGQVSQPQHF.

A few counts support this clonotype. V gene TRBV20-1 combines with J gene TRBJ1-2, with D tentatively TRBD1 (6 bases). Trimming removed 6 bases from V and 2 bases from J, with 22 bases in between. Germline CDR1 is DFQATT and CDR2 is SNEGSKA (reference sequence). The CDR3 contains 16 residues. The CDR3 coding sequence is TGCAGTGCCCTTCTCCCCGACAGGAGTAAGAACTATGGCTACACCTTC. It translates to CSALLPDRSKNYGYTF.

This clonotype was recorded many times. The DNA for the CDR3 is TGCAGTGCTAGAGATAACGGACTAGCGGGTATGAGCTCCTACAATGAGCAGTTCTTC. Translation gives CSARDNGLAGMSSYNEQFF. The chain couples TRBV20-1 to TRBJ2-1; 11 bases fit TRBD2. V shed 0 bases, J shed 0 bases, and the junction held 10 bases outside the gene matches. The CDR3 sequence is 19 residues long. CDR1 and CDR2 (germline): DFQATT, SNEGSKA (reference sequence).

The chain carries TRBV13 and TRBJ2-3; TRBD1 matches at 9 bases. The CDR3 totals 16 residues. Germline CDR1 and CDR2: PRHDT and FYEKMQ (reference sequence). The ends lost 0 bases at V and 3 bases at J; junction bases unmatched: 4. In DNA, the CDR3 is TGTGCCAGCAGCTTAGGCCAGGGGACAGGGACAGATACGCAGTATTTT. It yields the protein CASSLGQGTGTDTQYF.

This clonotype was recorded a few times. The chain couples TRBV6-1 to TRBJ1-5; D not certain. V was trimmed by 8 bases and J by 3 bases, leaving 8 bases between them. The CDR3 is made up of 12 amino acids. Looked up from germline, CDR1 is MNHNS and CDR2 is SASEGT. The CDR3 bases are TGTGCCAGCCACAGACTCAATCAGCCCCAGCATTTT. This sequence encodes CASHRLNQPQHF.